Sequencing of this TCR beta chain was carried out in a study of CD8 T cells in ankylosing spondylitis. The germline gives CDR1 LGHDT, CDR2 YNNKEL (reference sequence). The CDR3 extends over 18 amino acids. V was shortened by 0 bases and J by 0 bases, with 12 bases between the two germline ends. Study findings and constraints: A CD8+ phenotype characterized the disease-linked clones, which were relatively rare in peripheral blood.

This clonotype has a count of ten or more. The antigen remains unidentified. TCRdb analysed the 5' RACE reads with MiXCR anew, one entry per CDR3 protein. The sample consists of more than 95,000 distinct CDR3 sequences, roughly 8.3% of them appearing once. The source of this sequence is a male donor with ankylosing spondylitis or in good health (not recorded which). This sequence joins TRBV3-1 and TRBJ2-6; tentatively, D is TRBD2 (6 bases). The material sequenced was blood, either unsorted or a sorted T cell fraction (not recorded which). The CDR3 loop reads CASSQERRGSSGANVLTF. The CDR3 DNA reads TGTGCCAGCAGCCAAGAGAGGCGGGGCTCCTCTGGGGCCAACGTCCTGACTTTC.